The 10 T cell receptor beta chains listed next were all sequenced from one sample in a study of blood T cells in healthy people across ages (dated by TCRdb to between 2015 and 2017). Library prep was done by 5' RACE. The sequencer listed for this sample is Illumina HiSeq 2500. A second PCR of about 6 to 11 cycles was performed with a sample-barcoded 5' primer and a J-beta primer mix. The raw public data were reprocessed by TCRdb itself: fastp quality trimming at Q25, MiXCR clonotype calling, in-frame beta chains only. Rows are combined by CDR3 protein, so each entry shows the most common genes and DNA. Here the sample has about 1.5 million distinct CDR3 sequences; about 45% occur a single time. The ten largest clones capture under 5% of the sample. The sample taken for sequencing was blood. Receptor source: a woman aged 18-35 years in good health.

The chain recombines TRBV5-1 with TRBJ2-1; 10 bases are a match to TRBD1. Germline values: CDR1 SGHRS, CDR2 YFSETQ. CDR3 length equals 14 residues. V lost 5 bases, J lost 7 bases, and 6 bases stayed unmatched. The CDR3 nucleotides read TGCGCCAGCAGGGGGACAGGGGCGTCAAATGAGCAGTTCTTC. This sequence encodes CASRGTGASNEQFF. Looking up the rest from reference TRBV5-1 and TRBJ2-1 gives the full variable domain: KAGVTQTPRYLIKTRGQQVTLSCSPISGHRSVSWYQQTPGQGLQFLFEYFSETQRNKGNFPGRFSGRQFSNSRSEMNVSTLELGDSALYLCASRGTGASNEQFFGPGTRLTVL.

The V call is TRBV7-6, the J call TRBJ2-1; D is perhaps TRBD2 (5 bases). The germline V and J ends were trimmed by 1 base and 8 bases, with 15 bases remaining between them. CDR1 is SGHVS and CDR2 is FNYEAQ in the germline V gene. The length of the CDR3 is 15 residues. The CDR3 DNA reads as TGTGCCAGCAGCTTAGGACTACCTTTTGGCGATGAGCAGTTCTTC. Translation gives CASSLGLPFGDEQFF. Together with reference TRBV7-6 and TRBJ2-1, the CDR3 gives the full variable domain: GAGVSQSPRYKVTKRGQDVALRCDPISGHVSLYWYRQALGQGPEFLTYFNYEAQQDKSGLPNDRFSAERPEGSISTLTIQRTEQRDSAMYRCASSLGLPFGDEQFFGPGTRLTVL.

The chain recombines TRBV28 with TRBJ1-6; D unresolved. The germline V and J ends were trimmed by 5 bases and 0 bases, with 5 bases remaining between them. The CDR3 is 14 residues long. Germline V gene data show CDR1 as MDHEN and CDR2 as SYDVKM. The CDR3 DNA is TGTGCCAGCAGTCCCAACTCCTATAATTCACCCCTCCACTTT. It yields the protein CASSPNSYNSPLHF.

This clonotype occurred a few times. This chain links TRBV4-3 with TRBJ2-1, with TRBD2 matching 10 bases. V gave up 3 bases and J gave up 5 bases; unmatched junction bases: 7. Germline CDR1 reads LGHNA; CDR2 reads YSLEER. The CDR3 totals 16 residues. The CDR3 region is CASSQRLAGDHNEQFF. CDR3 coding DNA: TGCGCCAGCAGCCAGCGTCTAGCGGGGGATCACAATGAGCAGTTCTTC.

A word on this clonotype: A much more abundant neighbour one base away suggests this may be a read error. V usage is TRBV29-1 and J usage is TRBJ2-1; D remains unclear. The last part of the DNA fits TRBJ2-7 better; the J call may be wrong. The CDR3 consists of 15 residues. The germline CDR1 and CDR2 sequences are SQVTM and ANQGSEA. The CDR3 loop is CSVEDARLSYNEQYF. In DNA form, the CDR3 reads TGCAGCGTTGAAGATGCCCGGCTATCCTACAATGAGCAGTACTTC.

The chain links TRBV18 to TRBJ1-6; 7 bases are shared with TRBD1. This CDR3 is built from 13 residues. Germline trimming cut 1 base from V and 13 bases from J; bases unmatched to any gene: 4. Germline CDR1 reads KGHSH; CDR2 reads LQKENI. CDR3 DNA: TGTGCCAGCTCACCACGTGACAGGGACCCCCTCCACTTT. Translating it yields CASSPRDRDPLHF.

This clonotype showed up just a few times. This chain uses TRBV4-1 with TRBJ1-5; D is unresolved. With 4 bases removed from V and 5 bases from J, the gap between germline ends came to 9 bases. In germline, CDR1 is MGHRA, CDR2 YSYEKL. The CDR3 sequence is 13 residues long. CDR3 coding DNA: TGCGCCAGCAGCCCTTGGCAAGATCAGCCCCAGCATTTT. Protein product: CASSPWQDQPQHF.

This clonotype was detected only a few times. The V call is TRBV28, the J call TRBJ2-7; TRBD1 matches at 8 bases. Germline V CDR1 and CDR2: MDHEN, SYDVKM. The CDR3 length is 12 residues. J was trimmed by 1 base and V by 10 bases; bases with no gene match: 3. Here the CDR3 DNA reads TGTGCCACCCGGACAGGGTCCTACGAGCAGTACTTC. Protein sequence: CATRTGSYEQYF.

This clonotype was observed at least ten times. CDR3 nucleotide sequence: TGTGCCAGCAGCTTAGGACTGGCTGAAAAACTGTTTTTT. This encodes CASSLGLAEKLFF. The chain is built from TRBV11-2 and TRBJ1-4; no clear D gene. Germline V gene lookup returns CDR1 SGHAT and CDR2 FQNNGV. The CDR3 has 13 residues. V was cut by 1 base and J by 7 bases, with 7 bases left in between.

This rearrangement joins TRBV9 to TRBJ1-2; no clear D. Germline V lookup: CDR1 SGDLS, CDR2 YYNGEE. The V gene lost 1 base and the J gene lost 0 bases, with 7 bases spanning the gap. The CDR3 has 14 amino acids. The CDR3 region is CASSVTTTNYGYTF. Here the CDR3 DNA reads TGTGCCAGCAGCGTAACAACAACTAACTATGGCTACACCTTC. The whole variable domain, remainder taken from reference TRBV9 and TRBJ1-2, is DSGVTQTPKHLITATGQRVTLRCSPRSGDLSVYWYQQSLDQGLQFLIQYYNGEERAKGNILERFSAQQFPDLHSELNLSSLELGDSALYFCASSVTTTNYGYTFGSGTRLTVV.